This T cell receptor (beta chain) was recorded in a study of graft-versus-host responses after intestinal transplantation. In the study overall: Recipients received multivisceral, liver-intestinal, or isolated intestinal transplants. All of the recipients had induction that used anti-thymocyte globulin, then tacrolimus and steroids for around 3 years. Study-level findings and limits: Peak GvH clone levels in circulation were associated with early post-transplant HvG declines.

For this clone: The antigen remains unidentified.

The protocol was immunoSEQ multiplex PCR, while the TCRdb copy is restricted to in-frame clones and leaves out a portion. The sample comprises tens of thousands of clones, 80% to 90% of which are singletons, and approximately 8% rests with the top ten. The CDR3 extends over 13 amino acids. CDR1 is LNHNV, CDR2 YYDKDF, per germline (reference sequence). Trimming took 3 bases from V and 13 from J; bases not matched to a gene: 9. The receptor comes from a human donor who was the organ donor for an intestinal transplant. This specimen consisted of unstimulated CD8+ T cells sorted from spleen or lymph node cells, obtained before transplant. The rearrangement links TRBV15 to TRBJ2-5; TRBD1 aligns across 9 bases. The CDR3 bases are TGTGCCACCAGCAGTCGTCGATCGGACAGGGGGTACTTC. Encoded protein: CATSSRRSDRGYF.